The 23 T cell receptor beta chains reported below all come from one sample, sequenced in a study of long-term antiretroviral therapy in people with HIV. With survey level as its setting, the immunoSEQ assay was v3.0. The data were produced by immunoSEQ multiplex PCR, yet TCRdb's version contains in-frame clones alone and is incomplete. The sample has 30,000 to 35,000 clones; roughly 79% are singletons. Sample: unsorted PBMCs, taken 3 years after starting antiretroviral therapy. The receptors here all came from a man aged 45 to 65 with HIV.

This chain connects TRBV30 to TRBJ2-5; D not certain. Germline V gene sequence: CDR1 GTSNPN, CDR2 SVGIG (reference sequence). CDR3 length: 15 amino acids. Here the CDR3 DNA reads TGTCCCCTGAAGTGGAATACTATCCTCCAAGAGACCCAGTACTTC. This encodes CPLKWNTILQETQYF. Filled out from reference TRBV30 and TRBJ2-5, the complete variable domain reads SQTIHQWPATLVQPVGSPLSLECTVEGTSNPNLYWYRQAAGRGLQLLFYSVGIGQISSEVPQNLSASRPQDRQFILSSKKLLLSDSGFYLCPLKWNTILQETQYFGPGTRLLVL.

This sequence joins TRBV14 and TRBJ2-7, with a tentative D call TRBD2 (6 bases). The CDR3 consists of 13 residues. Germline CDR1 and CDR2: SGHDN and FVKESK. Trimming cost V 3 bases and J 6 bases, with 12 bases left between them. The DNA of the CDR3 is TGTGCCAGCAGCCACGGGGCGCGGGGCGAGCAGTACTTC. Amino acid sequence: CASSHGARGEQYF.

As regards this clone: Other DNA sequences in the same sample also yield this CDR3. The CDR3 protein is CASSYSRDNNEQYF. The CDR3 bases are TGTGCCAGCAGTTACTCGAGGGACAATAACGAGCAGTACTTC. The chain carries TRBV6-6 and TRBJ2-7; TRBD1 might be the D (6 bases). Germline V gene sequence: CDR1 MNHNY, CDR2 SVGAGI (reference sequence). Deletions cut 0 bases from V and 5 bases from J, with 11 bases between. The CDR3 extends over 14 amino acids.

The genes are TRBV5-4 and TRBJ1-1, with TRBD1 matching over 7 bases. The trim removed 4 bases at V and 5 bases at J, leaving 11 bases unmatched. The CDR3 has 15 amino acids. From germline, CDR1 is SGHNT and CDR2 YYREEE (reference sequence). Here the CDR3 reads CASSPRDSRLTEAFF. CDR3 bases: TGTGCCAGCAGCCCCCGGGACAGCCGACTGACTGAAGCTTTCTTT.

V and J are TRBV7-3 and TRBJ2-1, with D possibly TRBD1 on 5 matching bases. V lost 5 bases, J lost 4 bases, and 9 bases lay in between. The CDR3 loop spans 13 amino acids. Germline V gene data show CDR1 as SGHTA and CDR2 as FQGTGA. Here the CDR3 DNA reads TGTGCCAGCAGCCCGACAGTGTACAATGAGCAGTTCTTC. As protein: CASSPTVYNEQFF.

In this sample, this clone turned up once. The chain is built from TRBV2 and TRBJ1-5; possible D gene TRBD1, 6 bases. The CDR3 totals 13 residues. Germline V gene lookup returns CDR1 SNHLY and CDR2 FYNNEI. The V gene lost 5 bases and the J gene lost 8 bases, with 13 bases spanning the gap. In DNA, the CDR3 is TGTGCCAGCAGTAAAAACAGGGCGGAGCCCCAGCATTTT. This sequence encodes CASSKNRAEPQHF.

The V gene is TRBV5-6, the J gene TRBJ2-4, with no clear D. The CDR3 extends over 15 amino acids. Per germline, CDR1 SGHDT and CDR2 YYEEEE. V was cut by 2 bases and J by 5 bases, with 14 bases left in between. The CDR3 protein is CASSLYVRAQNIQYF. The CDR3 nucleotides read TGTGCCAGCAGCTTATATGTCCGGGCCCAAAACATTCAGTACTTC.

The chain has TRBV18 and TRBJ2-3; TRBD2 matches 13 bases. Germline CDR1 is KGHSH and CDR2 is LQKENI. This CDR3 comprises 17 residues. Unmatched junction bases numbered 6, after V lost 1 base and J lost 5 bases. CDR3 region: CASSPRTSGSYLDTQYF. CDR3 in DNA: TGTGCCAGCTCACCACGGACTAGCGGGAGTTATTTAGATACGCAGTATTTT.

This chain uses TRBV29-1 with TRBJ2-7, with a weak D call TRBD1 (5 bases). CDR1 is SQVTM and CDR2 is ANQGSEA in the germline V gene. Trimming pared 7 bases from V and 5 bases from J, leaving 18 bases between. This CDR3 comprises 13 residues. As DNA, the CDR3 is TGCAGCGCTCAGGGTGATCCCATTAACGAGCAGTACTTC. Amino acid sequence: CSAQGDPINEQYF.

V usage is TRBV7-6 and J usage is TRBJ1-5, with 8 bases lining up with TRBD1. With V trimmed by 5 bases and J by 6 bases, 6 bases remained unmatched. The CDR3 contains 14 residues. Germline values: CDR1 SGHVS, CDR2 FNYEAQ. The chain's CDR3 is CASSHDRGGQPQHF. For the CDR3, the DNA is TGTGCCAGCAGCCACGACAGGGGAGGTCAGCCCCAGCATTTT.

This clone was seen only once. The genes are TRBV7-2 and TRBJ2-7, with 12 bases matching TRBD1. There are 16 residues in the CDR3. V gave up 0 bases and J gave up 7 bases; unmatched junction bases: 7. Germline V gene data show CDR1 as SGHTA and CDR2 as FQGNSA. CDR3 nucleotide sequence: TGTGCCAGCAGCTTAGCGCCCGGGACAGGGGGCAAGGAGCAGTACTTC. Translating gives CASSLAPGTGGKEQYF. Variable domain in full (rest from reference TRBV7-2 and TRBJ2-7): GAGVSQSPSNKVTEKGKDVELRCDPISGHTALYWYRQSLGQGLEFLIYFQGNSAPDKSGLPSDRFSAERTGGSVSTLTIQRTQQEDSAVYLCASSLAPGTGGKEQYFGPGTRLTVT.

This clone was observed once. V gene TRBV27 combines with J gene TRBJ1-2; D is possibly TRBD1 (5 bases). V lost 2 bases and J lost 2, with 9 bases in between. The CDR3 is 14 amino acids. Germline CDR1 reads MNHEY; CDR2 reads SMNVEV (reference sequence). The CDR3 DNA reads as TGTGCCAGCAGTTTACGGTCAGGGAACTATGGCTACACCTTC. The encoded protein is CASSLRSGNYGYTF.

CDR3 nucleotides: TGTGCCAGCAGCTTCTTGGCTTGGACAGGGGAGTTGGACTATGGCTACACCTTC. It translates to CASSFLAWTGELDYGYTF. V usage is TRBV5-8 and J usage is TRBJ1-2; 9 bases line up with TRBD1. The CDR3 covers 18 residues. The V segment lost 2 bases and the J segment 3 bases; nucleotides outside the gene matches: 14. Germline V gene lookup returns CDR1 SGHTS and CDR2 YDEGEE.

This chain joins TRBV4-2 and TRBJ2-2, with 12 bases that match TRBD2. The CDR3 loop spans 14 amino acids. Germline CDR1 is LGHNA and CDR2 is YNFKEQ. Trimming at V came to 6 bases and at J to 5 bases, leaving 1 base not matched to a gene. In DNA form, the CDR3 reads TGTGCCAGCAGTCTAGCGGGGGGGACCGGGGAGCTGTTTTTT. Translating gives CASSLAGGTGELFF.

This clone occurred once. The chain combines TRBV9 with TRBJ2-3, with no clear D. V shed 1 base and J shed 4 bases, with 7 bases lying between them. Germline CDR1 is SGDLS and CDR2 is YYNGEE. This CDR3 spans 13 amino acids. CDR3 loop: CASSVSGADTQYF. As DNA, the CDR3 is TGTGCCAGCAGCGTAAGTGGGGCAGATACGCAGTATTTT.

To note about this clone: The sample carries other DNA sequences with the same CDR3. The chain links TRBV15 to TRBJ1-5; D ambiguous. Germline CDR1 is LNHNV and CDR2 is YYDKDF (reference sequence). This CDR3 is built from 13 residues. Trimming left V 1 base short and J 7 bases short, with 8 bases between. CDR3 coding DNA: TGTGCCACCAGCAGAGGGGTGGGGCAGCCCCAGCATTTT. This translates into CATSRGVGQPQHF.

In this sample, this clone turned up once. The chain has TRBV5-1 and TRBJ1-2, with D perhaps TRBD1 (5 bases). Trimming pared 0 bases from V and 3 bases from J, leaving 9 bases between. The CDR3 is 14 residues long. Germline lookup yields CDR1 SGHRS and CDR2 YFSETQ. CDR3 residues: CASSLAGGDYGYTF. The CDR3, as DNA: TGCGCCAGCAGCTTGGCAGGAGGGGACTATGGCTACACCTTC.

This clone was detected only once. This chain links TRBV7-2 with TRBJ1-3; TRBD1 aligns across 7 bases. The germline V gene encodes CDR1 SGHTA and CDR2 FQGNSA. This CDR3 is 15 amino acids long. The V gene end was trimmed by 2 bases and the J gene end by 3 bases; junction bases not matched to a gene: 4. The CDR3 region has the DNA TGTGCCAGCAGCTTACAGGGGGGACTTGGAAACACCATATATTTT. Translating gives CASSLQGGLGNTIYF.

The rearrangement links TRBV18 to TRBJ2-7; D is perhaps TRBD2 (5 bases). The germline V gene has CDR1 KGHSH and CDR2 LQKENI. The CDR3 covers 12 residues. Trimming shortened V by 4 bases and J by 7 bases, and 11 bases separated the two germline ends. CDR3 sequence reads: CASSLRTGEQYF. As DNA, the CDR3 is TGTGCCAGCTCACTCCGGACGGGGGAGCAGTACTTC. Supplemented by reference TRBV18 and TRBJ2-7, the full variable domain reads NAGVMQNPRHLVRRRGQEARLRCSPMKGHSHVYWYRQLPEEGLKFMVYLQKENIIDESGMPKERFSAEFPKEGPSILRIQQVVRGDSAAYFCASSLRTGEQYFGPGTRLTVT.

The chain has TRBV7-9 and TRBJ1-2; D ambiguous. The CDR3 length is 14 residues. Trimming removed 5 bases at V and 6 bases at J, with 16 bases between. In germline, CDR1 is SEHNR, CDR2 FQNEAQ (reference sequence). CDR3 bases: TGTGCCAGCAGCCTCCGTGGGCTTGGTGATGGCTACACCTTC. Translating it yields CASSLRGLGDGYTF.

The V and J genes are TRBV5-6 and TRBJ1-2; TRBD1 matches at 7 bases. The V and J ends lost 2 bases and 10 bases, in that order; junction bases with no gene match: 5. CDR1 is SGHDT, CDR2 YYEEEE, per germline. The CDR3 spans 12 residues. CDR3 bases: TGTGCCAGCAGCTTTGGGACAGACTACTACACCTTC. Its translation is CASSFGTDYYTF.

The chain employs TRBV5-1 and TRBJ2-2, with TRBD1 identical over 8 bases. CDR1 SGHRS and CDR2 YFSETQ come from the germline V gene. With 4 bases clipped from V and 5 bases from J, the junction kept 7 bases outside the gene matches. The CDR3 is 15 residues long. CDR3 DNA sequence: TGCGCCAGCAGCCGGTGGACAGGGAATACCGGGGAGCTGTTTTTT. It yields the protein CASSRWTGNTGELFF.

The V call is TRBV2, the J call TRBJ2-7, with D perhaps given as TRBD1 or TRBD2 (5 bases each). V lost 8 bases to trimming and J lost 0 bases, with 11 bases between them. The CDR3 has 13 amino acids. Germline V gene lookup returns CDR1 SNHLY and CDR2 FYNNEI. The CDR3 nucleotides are TGTGCCAGCGGGGCCGGGAACTCCTACGAGCAGTACTTC. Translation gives CASGAGNSYEQYF.